This is a list of T cell receptor beta chains from one sample in a study of cytomegalovirus exposure and HLA in healthy donors. Clones were sequenced by immunoSEQ multiplex PCR, and TCRdb holds only the in-frame ones, with some missing. The table includes fewer than 150,000 clones, 80% detected once. What was sequenced was PBMCs. The source of these receptors is a man under 40 in good health and CMV-seronegative. CDR3s include the opening cysteine and the closing phenylalanine or tryptophan. A D gene is named only where the DNA matches it firmly. Expanded clones are given a class, and other clones once, few, many or no size at all.

TRBJ2-7 | . | . | TRBV6-5 | TGTGCCAGCAGTTACTCGATACAGGGCCACTACGAGCAGTACTTC | CASSYSIQGHYEQYF
TRBJ2-7 | TRBD1 | once | TRBV7-8 | TGTGCCAGCAGCTTCGGGGCAGGGGGCTACGAGCAGTACTTC | CASSFGAGGYEQYF
TRBJ2-7 | TRBD2 | . | TRBV10-3 | TGTGCCATGTCGGAGAGCGGGAGGGCCTACGAGCAGTACTTC | CAMSESGRAYEQYF
TRBJ2-5 | . | . | TRBV7-9 | TGTGCCAGCAGCTTGGGCAGGGCTTTACTGCGGGAGACCCAGTACTTC | CASSLGRALLRETQYF
TRBJ2-7 | TRBD2 | once | TRBV7-2 | TGTGCCAGCAGCTCACAAGGGACCGGCGGGGGTTACGAGCAGTACTTC | CASSSQGTGGGYEQYF
TRBJ1-2 | TRBD1 | once | TRBV10-3 | TGTGCCATCAGTGAGAAGGGACAGGGGGCGATTGGCTACACCTTC | CAISEKGQGAIGYTF
TRBJ1-2 | TRBD1 | . | TRBV28 | TGTGCCAGCAGTTTTAGCTACTTCCGCGGTACAGGGGGCACACGCAACTATGGCTACACCTTC | CASSFSYFRGTGGTRNYGYTF
TRBJ2-1 | TRBD1 | . | TRBV9 | TGTGCCAGCAGCGTAGAGGACAGGGCCAGGGCCTACAATGAGCAGTTCTTC | CASSVEDRARAYNEQFF
TRBJ2-1 | TRBD2 | . | TRBV5-1 | TGCGCCAGCAGCTTGGCCGGGGCGGGGGGGAGCTCCTACAATGAGCAGTTCTTC | CASSLAGAGGSSYNEQFF
TRBJ2-3 | TRBD2 | . | TRBV7-3 | TGTGCCAGCAGCCGCACGACTAGCGGGCCTAGCACAGATACGCAGTATTTT | CASSRTTSGPSTDTQYF
TRBJ2-7 | TRBD1 | . | TRBV2 | TGTGCCAGCAGGACAGGGGGTCACTCCCGGTACGAGCAGTACTTC | CASRTGGHSRYEQYF
TRBJ2-7 | . | few | TRBV27 | TGTGCCAGCAGTTTATCGATGGGACACTACGAGCAGTACTTC | CASSLSMGHYEQYF
TRBJ2-7 | . | . | TRBV5-1 | TGCGCCAGCAGCTTGGAGGACAGAAAGTTGTACTTC | CASSLEDRKLYF
TRBJ2-7 | TRBD1 | . | TRBV27 | TGTGCCAGCAGCCCATCCGGGACAGGGGTCTACGAGCAGTACTTC | CASSPSGTGVYEQYF
TRBJ1-1 | TRBD1 | . | TRBV5-1 | TGCGCCAGCAGCCTGGGACAGGGCATGAACACTGAAGCTTTCTTT | CASSLGQGMNTEAFF
TRBJ2-1 | TRBD1 | . | TRBV9 | TGTGCCAGCAGCGTAGGGACAGGGGGTATCTTCTACAATGAGCAGTTCTTC | CASSVGTGGIFYNEQFF
TRBJ1-5 | . | . | TRBV10-2 | TGCGCCAGCAGTGAGGCGGATCAGCCCCAGCATTTT | CASSEADQPQHF
TRBJ2-5 | . | . | TRBV28 | TGTGCCAGCAGTCCCCGAGGGCCAGGGACCCAGTACTTC | CASSPRGPGTQYF
TRBJ1-2 | TRBD1 | . | TRBV28 | TGTGCCAGCAACAGTCCGACAGGGAACATAAACTATGGCTACACCTTC | CASNSPTGNINYGYTF
TRBJ2-7 | . | . | TRBV6-1 | TGTGCCAGCAGTGAAGCCGCCCACGCCTACTCCTACGAGCAGTACTTC | CASSEAAHAYSYEQYF
TRBJ2-5 | . | . | TRBV9 | TGTGCCAGCAGCGTAGCCACAGGACAACAAGAGACCCAGTACTTC | CASSVATGQQETQYF
TRBJ1-6 | TRBD1 | once | TRBV28 | TGTGCCAGCCAGGACAGGGGGTATAATTCACCCCTCCACTTT | CASQDRGYNSPLHF
TRBJ1-1 | . | . | TRBV2 | TGTGCCACCTTAGGGGTGGACACTGAAGCTTTCTTT | CATLGVDTEAFF
TRBJ2-3 | . | . | TRBV6-1 | TGTGCCAGCAGCGGAGGGGAGACAGATACGCAGTATTTT | CASSGGETDTQYF
TRBJ1-6 | . | few | TRBV15 | TGTGCCACCAGCAGAGATAGCGGGGATTCACCCCTCCACTTT | CATSRDSGDSPLHF
TRBJ1-6 | . | . | TRBV6-1 | TGTGCCAGCAGTGAATACCGGCAGGTGGATTCACCCCTCCACTTT | CASSEYRQVDSPLHF
TRBJ1-1 | . | . | TRBV5-4 | TGTGCCAGCAGCCCATCCCCATCGAACACTGAAGCTTTCTTT | CASSPSPSNTEAFF
TRBJ1-2 | . | once | TRBV5-1 | TGCGCCAGCAGCTTGGGAAGGGGAGGCGGCTACACCTTC | CASSLGRGGGYTF
TRBJ1-1 | TRBD1 | few | TRBV6-5 | TGTGCCAGCAGCCCCAGGACAGGGGGGAACACTGAAGCTTTCTTT | CASSPRTGGNTEAFF